This TCR beta chain was profiled in a study of blood T cell repertoires in COVID-19. In the study overall: The cDNA or gDNA used as material had been derived from T cells, B-cell-depleted T cells, or PBMCs.

Trimming pared 6 bases from V and 4 bases from J, leaving 7 bases between. The germline V gene has CDR1 SNHLY and CDR2 FYNNEI. The CDR3 sequence is 12 residues long. Sequencing was performed with immunoSEQ multiplex PCR; in TCRdb, only in-frame clones are kept and a portion is missing. In the table there are about 180,000 clones, about 90% of which are singletons. Each participant's cohort was designated according to participant-reported clinical history. Symptom resolution, clearance, or two negative PCRs marked the recovered donors of Cohort 3. The sequencing input was PBMCs or T cells enriched from blood (not recorded which). V is TRBV2 and J is TRBJ1-3; maybe TRBD1 (5 bases). The receptor was isolated from a woman aged 18-29 years who had recovered from COVID-19. The CDR3 nucleotides are TGTGCCAGCAGGGACACAGGAAACACCATATATTTT. Translating gives CASRDTGNTIYF.